The 6 T cell receptor beta chains reported below all come from one sample, sequenced in a study of shared clonotypes between healthy human individuals. The protocol was immunoSEQ multiplex PCR, while the TCRdb copy is restricted to in-frame clones and leaves out a portion. The data contain roughly 700,000 clones, about 74% of them singletons. Sequenced input: memory CD4+ T cells sorted from blood. Subset noted: CD45RA-negative fraction. The receptors stem from a woman aged 25 to 39 in good health.

This clone was seen once. The chain recombines TRBV9 with TRBJ2-1; D remains ambiguous. CDR1 is SGDLS, CDR2 YYNGEE, per germline. There are 11 residues in the CDR3. Trimming left V 0 bases short and J 7 bases short, with 2 bases between. As DNA, the CDR3 is TGTGCCAGCAGCGTAGAAAATGAGCAGTTCTTC. Amino acid sequence: CASSVENEQFF.

This clone was counted many times. J is TRBJ1-1 and V is TRBV11-1; D gene uncertain. Trimming removed 6 bases at V and 3 bases at J, with 11 bases between. The CDR3 extends over 13 amino acids. The V gene's germline CDR1 is SGHAT and CDR2 FQDESV (reference sequence). The CDR3 nucleotides are TGTGCCAGCAGTTTTGGGGTGGACACTGAAGCTTTCTTT. Translated, it gives CASSFGVDTEAFF. The whole variable domain, filled in from reference TRBV11-1 and TRBJ1-1, reads EAEVAQSPRYKITEKSQAVAFWCDPISGHATLYWYRQILGQGPELLVQFQDESVVDDSQLPKDRFSAERLKGVDSTLKIQPAELGDSAMYLCASSFGVDTEAFFGQGTRLTVV.

This chain connects TRBV5-1 to TRBJ2-6; the match to TRBD2 covers 7 bases. Losses at the gene ends were 0 bases for V and 3 bases for J; bases not matched to a gene: 6. This CDR3 comprises 17 residues. In germline, CDR1 is SGHRS, CDR2 YFSETQ. DNA of the CDR3: TGCGCCAGCAGCTTGGAGGCGGCGGGAGTTGGGGCCAACGTCCTGACTTTC. Translating it yields CASSLEAAGVGANVLTF.

The chain links TRBV7-9 to TRBJ2-5; D gene uncertain. Germline loops: CDR1 SEHNR, CDR2 FQNEAQ (reference sequence). Trimming left V 5 bases short and J 5 bases short, with 21 bases between. The CDR3 extends over 16 amino acids. Written as DNA, the CDR3 is TGTGCCAGCAGCCCAATTTCCACGTACCCGTCGGAGACCCAGTACTTC. Its protein is CASSPISTYPSETQYF.

This clone was counted many times. CDR3 protein: CASSQWLRLGGNEQFF. DNA of the CDR3: TGCGCCAGCAGTCAATGGTTACGGCTGGGAGGCAATGAGCAGTTCTTC. The gene calls are TRBV23-1 and TRBJ2-1, with D tentatively TRBD2 (6 bases). TRBV23-1 is noted as an ORF with a role that remains uncertain. The length of the CDR3 is 16 residues. V was shortened by 1 base and J by 6 bases, with 16 bases between the two germline ends.

This chain uses TRBV29-1 with TRBJ1-5; TRBD1 agrees at 7 bases. The trim removed 6 bases at V and 3 bases at J, leaving 8 bases unmatched. CDR3 length equals 14 residues. Germline V lookup: CDR1 SQVTM, CDR2 ANQGSEA. CDR3 sequence reads: CSVAPGGNNQPQHF. CDR3 DNA: TGCAGCGTCGCTCCAGGGGGTAACAATCAGCCCCAGCATTTT.